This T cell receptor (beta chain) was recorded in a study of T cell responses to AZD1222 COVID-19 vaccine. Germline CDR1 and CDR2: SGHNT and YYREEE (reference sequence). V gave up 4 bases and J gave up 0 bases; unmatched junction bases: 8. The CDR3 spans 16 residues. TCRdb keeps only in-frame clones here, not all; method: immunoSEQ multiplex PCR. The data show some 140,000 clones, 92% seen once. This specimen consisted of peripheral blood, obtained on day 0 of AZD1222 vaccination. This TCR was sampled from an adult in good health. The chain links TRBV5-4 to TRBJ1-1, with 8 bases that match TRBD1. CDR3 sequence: CASSRGQAYMNTEAFF. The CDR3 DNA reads TGTGCCAGCAGCCGGGGACAGGCCTACATGAACACTGAAGCTTTCTTT.